This entry is about one T cell receptor beta chain. Its antigen is undetermined. This sample is drawn from a study of shared clonotypes between healthy human individuals. The ends were cut back, 1 base at V and 9 bases at J, with 13 bases in the middle. CDR3 size: 14 residues. Germline CDR1 SGHRS, CDR2 YFSETQ. Repertoires were generated with immunoSEQ multiplex PCR, while TCRdb's copy carries only in-frame clones and drops some. The profile shows 85,000 to 100,000 clones, 67% of them singletons. General study points: It was only blood that was sampled, and tissue repertoires likely differ. Sharing across four donors was highest in naive CD4 (roughly 5%) and lowest in memory CD8 (0.4%).

The clonotype originates from a man between 25 and 39 years old in good health. This chain links TRBV5-1 with TRBJ2-2; D remains ambiguous. Sequencing was performed on memory CD8+ T cells sorted from blood. Stated subset: CD45RO+ cells pooled with CCR7-negative TemRA cells. CDR3 coding DNA: TGCGCCAGCAGCTTGTTAGTCTCTCGCAGGGAGCTGTTTTTT. This gives the protein CASSLLVSRRELFF.